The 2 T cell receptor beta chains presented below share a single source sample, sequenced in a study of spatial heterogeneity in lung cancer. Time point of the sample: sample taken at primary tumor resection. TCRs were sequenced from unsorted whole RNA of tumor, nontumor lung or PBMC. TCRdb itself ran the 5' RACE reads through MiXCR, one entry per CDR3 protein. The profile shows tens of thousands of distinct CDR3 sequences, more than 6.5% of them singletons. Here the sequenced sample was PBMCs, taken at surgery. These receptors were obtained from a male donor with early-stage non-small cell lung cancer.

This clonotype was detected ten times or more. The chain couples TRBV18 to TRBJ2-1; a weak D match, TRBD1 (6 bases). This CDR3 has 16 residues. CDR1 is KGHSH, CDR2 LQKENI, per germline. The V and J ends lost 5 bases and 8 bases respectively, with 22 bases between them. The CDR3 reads CASSRPTRDRSHEQFF. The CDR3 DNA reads TGTGCCAGCTCAAGGCCCACGCGCGACAGGTCGCATGAGCAGTTCTTC.

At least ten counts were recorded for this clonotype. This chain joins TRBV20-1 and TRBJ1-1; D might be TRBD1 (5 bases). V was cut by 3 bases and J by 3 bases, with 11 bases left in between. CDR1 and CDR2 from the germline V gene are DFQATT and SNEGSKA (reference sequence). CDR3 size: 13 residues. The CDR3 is CSASLGLDTEAFF. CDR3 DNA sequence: TGCAGTGCTAGTTTGGGGCTAGACACTGAAGCTTTCTTT.